This entry lists 22 T cell receptor beta chains sequenced from one sample in a study of breast tumors, draining lymph nodes, adjacent tissues. Samples came from axillary lymph nodes draining the breast cancer. TCRdb reprocessed the multiplex PCR reads with MiXCR, giving one entry per CDR3 protein. Of around 230,000 distinct CDR3 sequences in the sample, 32% are singletons; the top ten hold 1.4%. Sequencing used axillary lymph node tissue. The receptor source for this set is a female donor with breast cancer. Some clones in this sample may be carry-over from other donors' samples.

The table lists this clonotype with a few counts. Being one base from a much bigger clone, this may be a read error. This likely comes from a read error, as the CDR3 has no conserved phenylalanine or tryptophan at its end. The gene calls are TRBV3-1 and TRBJ1-2; TRBD1 might be the D (5 bases). The germline V gene has CDR1 LGHDT and CDR2 YNNKEL (reference sequence). V lost 0 bases to trimming and J lost 0 bases, with 5 bases between them. The CDR3 is 14 residues long. In DNA form, the CDR3 reads TGTGCCAGCAGCCAAGAAGGGGCTAACTATGGCTACACCCTC. This translates into CASSQEGANYGYTL.

At least ten counts were recorded for this clonotype. The chain joins TRBV5-8 to TRBJ2-4; no firm D call. CDR3 length equals 15 residues. Germline V CDR1 and CDR2: SGHTS, YDEGEE. V was trimmed by 1 base and J by 10 bases, leaving 18 bases between them. In DNA form, the CDR3 reads TGTGCCAGCAGCTTGAGACGGCATGAACCGCAAATTCAGTACTTC. This gives the protein CASSLRRHEPQIQYF.

The table lists this clonotype with many counts. The chain combines TRBV27 with TRBJ1-2; D not resolved. The CDR3 length is 14 residues. Germline loops: CDR1 MNHEY, CDR2 SMNVEV (reference sequence). V dropped 4 bases and J dropped 1 base, with 10 bases sitting between them. CDR3 protein: CASSSLGHNYGYTF. In nucleotides, the CDR3 is TGTGCCAGCAGTTCCCTTGGGCATAACTATGGCTACACCTTC.

V usage is TRBV10-1 and J usage is TRBJ2-1; no reliable D call. This CDR3 comprises 14 residues. From germline, CDR1 is WNHNN and CDR2 SYGVQD (reference sequence). Deletions cut 0 bases from V and 7 bases from J, with 10 bases between. CDR3 residues: CASSESETGNEQFF. The CDR3 coding sequence is TGCGCCAGCAGTGAGTCGGAGACTGGGAATGAGCAGTTCTTC.

The gene calls are TRBV28 and TRBJ2-3; D is possibly TRBD1 or TRBD2 (5 bases each). Germline assignment: CDR1 MDHEN and CDR2 SYDVKM. The V end lost 6 bases, the J end lost 0 bases, and 16 bases lay between the germline ends. CDR3 length: 16 amino acids. The CDR3 DNA sequence: TGTGCCAGCAGGTCGGGGCACAGGCTTAGCACAGATACGCAGTATTTT. Translated: CASRSGHRLSTDTQYF.

Concerning this clonotype itself: Being one base from a much bigger clone, this may be a read error. The genes are TRBV11-2 and TRBJ2-5; TRBD2 matches at 7 bases. The CDR3 covers 15 residues. Germline CDR1 and CDR2: SGHAT and FQNNGV. J lost 5 bases, V lost 2 bases, and 8 bases had no gene match. The CDR3 nucleotides are TGTGCCAGCAGCTTAACTAGCGCCTCGGGGGAGACCCAGTACTTC. Translation gives CASSLTSASGETQYF.

This clonotype was observed many times. This rearrangement joins TRBV2 to TRBJ1-2, with 7 bases that match TRBD1. This CDR3 spans 12 amino acids. Germline V gives CDR1 SNHLY, CDR2 FYNNEI. The V and J ends lost 7 bases and 5 bases, in that order; junction bases with no gene match: 4. In DNA, the CDR3 is TGTGCCAGCACTACCAGGGGGTATGGCTACACCTTC. As protein: CASTTRGYGYTF.

This clonotype was detected many times. The chain couples TRBV7-9 to TRBJ2-1; 8 nucleotides line up with TRBD2. The CDR3 runs to 12 residues. V lost 8 bases to trimming and J lost 9 bases; unmatched junction nucleotides: 6. Germline values: CDR1 SEHNR, CDR2 FQNEAQ (reference sequence). CDR3 in DNA: TGTGCCAGCGAAGCGGGAGTGTTTGAGCAGTTCTTC. This gives the protein CASEAGVFEQFF.

This clonotype was seen only once. Given the absence of the conserved phenylalanine or tryptophan at the CDR3 end, a read error is likely. It is unclear where the CDR3 begins or ends on the DNA, so no DNA is shown, and the CDR3 is as TCRdb lists it. The CDR3 loop reads CASSEGGGE. This rearrangement joins TRBV7-9 to TRBJ1-4; the DNA was not used to check the table's D call, TRBD1. The CDR3 totals 9 residues, both ends included. The V gene's germline CDR1 is SEHNR and CDR2 FQNEAQ (reference sequence).

The chain joins TRBV20-1 to TRBJ2-7, with D perhaps being TRBD1 or TRBD2 (5 bases each). The CDR3 contains 13 residues. V lost 4 bases to trimming and J lost 0 bases, with 10 bases between them. CDR1 and CDR2 from the germline V gene are DFQATT and SNEGSKA (reference sequence). CDR3 DNA sequence: TGCAGTGCTAATCGGGACCTCTCCTACGAGCAGTACTTC. It specifies CSANRDLSYEQYF.

V and J are TRBV20-1 and TRBJ2-3; no clear D. Trimming pared 6 bases from V and 11 bases from J, leaving 15 bases between. Germline CDR1 DFQATT, CDR2 SNEGSKA (reference sequence). The CDR3 runs to 11 residues. The CDR3 protein is CSARRSDEQYF. The CDR3 DNA is TGCAGTGCCAGACGGAGTGATGAGCAGTATTTT.

V gene TRBV10-2 combines with J gene TRBJ1-5, with no clear D. The germline CDR1 and CDR2 sequences are WSHSY and SAAADI. The germline V and J ends were trimmed by 4 bases and 4 bases, with 14 bases remaining between them. This CDR3 is 15 amino acids long. The CDR3 nucleotides read TGCGCCAGCAGTGGACTAGCGGGGTTAAATCAGCCCCAGCATTTT. It yields the protein CASSGLAGLNQPQHF.

In this sample, this clonotype turned up many times. The chain is built from TRBV24-1 and TRBJ1-5, with D hard to call. The CDR3 length is 13 residues. V was shortened by 6 bases and J by 3 bases, with 8 bases between the two germline ends. Germline loops: CDR1 KGHDR, CDR2 SFDVKD. The CDR3 protein is CATSRAANQPQHF. In nucleotides, the CDR3 is TGTGCCACCAGTCGGGCGGCCAATCAGCCCCAGCATTTT.

This clonotype was observed a handful of times. A much larger clone lies one base from this, so it may be a read error. V is TRBV5-1 and J is TRBJ2-7; TRBD1 might be the D (6 bases). The germline V gene encodes CDR1 SGHRS and CDR2 YFSETQ. There are 13 residues in the CDR3. The CDR3 DNA is TGCGCCAGCAGGACGGGCAGGGGCTACGACCAGTACTTC. Translation: CASRTGRGYDQYF. The full variable domain, its missing parts supplied by reference TRBV5-1 and TRBJ2-7, is KAGVTQTPRYLIKTRGQQVTLSCSPISGHRSVSWYQQTPGQGLQFLFEYFSETQRNKGNFPGRFSGRQFSNSRSEMNVSTLELGDSALYLCASRTGRGYDQYFGPGTRLTVT.

The rearrangement joins TRBV7-9 to TRBJ1-6; D is undetermined. The CDR3 consists of 15 residues. Trimming took 4 bases from V and 9 from J, leaving 16 bases between them. Germline CDR1 is SEHNR and CDR2 is FQNEAQ (reference sequence). The CDR3 region is CASSSDGKRGSPLHF. The CDR3, as DNA: TGTGCCAGCAGCTCCGATGGGAAGAGAGGTTCACCCCTCCACTTT.

Of note for this clonotype: A read error may explain this, as a much larger clone is one base away. The chain recombines TRBV12-3 or TRBV12-4 with TRBJ1-3, with TRBD1 matching 7 bases. V trimming: 3 bases; J trimming: 9 bases; junction bases outside the gene matches: 8. The CDR3 has 14 amino acids. CDR3 sequence: CASSFSEGAATIYF. DNA for the CDR3: TGTGCCAGCAGTTTCAGCGAGGGGGCGGCCACCATATATTTT.

This clonotype appeared many times. CDR3 nucleotide sequence: TGTGCCAGCAGCTTCCGGACTAGCGGGTTCTCTGGGGCCAACGTCCTGACTTTC. It is translated as CASSFRTSGFSGANVLTF. V is TRBV13 and J is TRBJ2-6; 11 positions match TRBD2. V shed 3 bases, J shed 0 bases, and the junction held 4 bases outside the gene matches. CDR3 length: 18 amino acids. Germline V gene data show CDR1 as PRHDT and CDR2 as FYEKMQ (reference sequence). Drawing the rest from reference TRBV13 and TRBJ2-6, the complete variable domain is AAGVIQSPRHLIKEKRETATLKCYPIPRHDTVYWYQQGPGQDPQFLISFYEKMQSDKGSIPDRFSAQQFSDYHSELNMSSLELGDSALYFCASSFRTSGFSGANVLTFGAGSRLTVL.

Regarding this clonotype: An end of the junction differs from the germline gene, which may be a read error. The gene calls are TRBV19 and TRBJ2-1, with D maybe TRBD2 (6 bases). Germline-derived CDR1 and CDR2 are LNHDA and SQIVND (reference sequence). CDR3 size: 20 residues. The CDR3 region is CASGLDGVLSGGPTYNEQFF. CDR3 DNA sequence: TGTGCCAGTGGATTAGACGGTGTCCTTAGCGGAGGGCCAACCTACAACGAGCAGTTCTTC.

This clonotype was seen a single time. The genes are TRBV11-2 and TRBJ1-5; a possible D gene is TRBD1 (6 bases). V was shortened by 8 bases and J by 6 bases, with 23 bases between the two germline ends. The germline gives CDR1 SGHAT, CDR2 FQNNGV. The CDR3 has 16 amino acids. CDR3 coding DNA: TGTGCCAGCGGGGATTTATGGGGGGCGCGGAGTCAGCCCCAGCATTTT. It yields the protein CASGDLWGARSQPQHF.

This clonotype was seen many times. This rearrangement joins TRBV7-2 to TRBJ2-3; TRBD2 aligns across 8 bases. Losses at the gene ends were 5 bases for V and 0 bases for J; bases not matched to a gene: 4. Germline CDR1 and CDR2: SGHTA and FQGNSA. The CDR3 spans 15 residues. The DNA for the CDR3 is TGTGCCAGCAGCCGGGGGGGGGCTAGCACAGATACGCAGTATTTT. It is translated as CASSRGGASTDTQYF.

This clonotype occurred many times. The rearrangement links TRBV20-1 to TRBJ2-7, with D uncertain. The CDR3 extends over 11 amino acids. The germline CDR1 and CDR2 sequences are DFQATT and SNEGSKA (reference sequence). Trimming removed 7 bases at V and 4 bases at J, with 11 bases between. CDR3 region: CSVGISYEQYF. For the CDR3, the DNA is TGCAGTGTAGGCATCAGTTACGAGCAGTACTTC.

In its sample, this clonotype was seen many times. J is TRBJ2-7 and V is TRBV7-2; D remains unclear. The CDR3 runs to 14 residues. Trimming stripped 8 bases from V and 5 bases from J, with 19 bases between. Germline lookup yields CDR1 SGHTA and CDR2 FQGNSA. CDR3 protein: CASRVQSGTHEQYF. For the CDR3, the DNA is TGTGCCAGCCGAGTTCAGTCGGGTACCCACGAGCAGTACTTC.